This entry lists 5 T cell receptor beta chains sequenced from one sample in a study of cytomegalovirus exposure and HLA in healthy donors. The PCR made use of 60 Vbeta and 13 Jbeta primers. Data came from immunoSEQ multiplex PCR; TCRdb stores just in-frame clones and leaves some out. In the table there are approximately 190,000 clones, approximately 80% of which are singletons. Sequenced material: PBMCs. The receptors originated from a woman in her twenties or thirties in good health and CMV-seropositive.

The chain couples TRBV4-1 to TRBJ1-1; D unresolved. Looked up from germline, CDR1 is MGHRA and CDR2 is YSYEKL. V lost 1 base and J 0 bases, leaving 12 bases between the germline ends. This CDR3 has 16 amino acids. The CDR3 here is CASSQGTASMNTEAFF. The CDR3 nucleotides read TGCGCCAGCAGCCAAGGTACAGCCAGTATGAACACTGAAGCTTTCTTT.

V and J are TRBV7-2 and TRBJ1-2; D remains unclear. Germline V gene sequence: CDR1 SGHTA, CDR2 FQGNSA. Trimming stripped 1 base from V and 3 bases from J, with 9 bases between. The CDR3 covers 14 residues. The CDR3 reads CASSLGNQDYGYTF. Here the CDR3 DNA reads TGTGCCAGCAGCTTAGGTAATCAGGACTATGGCTACACCTTC.

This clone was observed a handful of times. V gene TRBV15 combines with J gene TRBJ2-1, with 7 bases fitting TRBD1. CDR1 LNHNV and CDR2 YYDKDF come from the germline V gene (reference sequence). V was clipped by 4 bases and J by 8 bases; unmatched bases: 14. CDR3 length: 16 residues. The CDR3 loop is CATSTLSRGSGDEQFF. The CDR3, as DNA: TGTGCCACCAGCACCCTATCCAGGGGGTCAGGGGATGAGCAGTTCTTC.

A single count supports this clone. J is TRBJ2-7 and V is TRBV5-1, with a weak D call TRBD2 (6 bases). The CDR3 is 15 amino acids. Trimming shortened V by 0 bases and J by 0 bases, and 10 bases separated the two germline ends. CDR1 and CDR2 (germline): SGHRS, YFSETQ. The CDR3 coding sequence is TGCGCCAGCAGCTTGGGGGCTAGCGACTCCTACGAGCAGTACTTC. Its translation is CASSLGASDSYEQYF.

The CDR3 DNA reads TGTGCCAGCTCAGGTAGGCGAGGGAACAATCAGCCCCAGCATTTT. Translation: CASSGRRGNNQPQHF. The genes are TRBV18 and TRBJ1-5; D call uncertain. With 5 bases removed from V and 3 bases from J, the gap between germline ends came to 14 bases. There are 15 residues in the CDR3. From germline, CDR1 is KGHSH and CDR2 LQKENI.